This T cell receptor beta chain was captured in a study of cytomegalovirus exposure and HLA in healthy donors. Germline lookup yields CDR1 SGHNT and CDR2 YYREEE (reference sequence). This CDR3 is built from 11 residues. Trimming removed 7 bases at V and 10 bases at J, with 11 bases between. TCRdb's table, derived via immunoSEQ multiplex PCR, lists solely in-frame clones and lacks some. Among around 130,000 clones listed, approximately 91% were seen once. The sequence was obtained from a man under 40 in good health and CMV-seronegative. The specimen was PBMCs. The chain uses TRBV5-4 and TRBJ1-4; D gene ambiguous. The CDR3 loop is CASSAGGKLFF. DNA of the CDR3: TGTGCCAGCTCGGCGGGCGGAAAACTGTTTTTT.